This is a list of T cell receptor beta chains from one sample in a study of tumor-infiltrating lymphocytes in primary liver carcinoma. TCRdb reprocessed the multiplex PCR reads via MiXCR and lists one record per CDR3 protein. The sample lists about 190,000 distinct CDR3 sequences, around 81% seen once, with 18% in the top ten. The sample comprised tumor tissue from primary liver carcinoma. Receptors were obtained from a man between 35 and 55 years old with primary liver carcinoma and hepatitis B virus infection. Both conserved end residues are part of each CDR3. Fields, in order: V gene, CDR3 protein.

>TRBV6-1
CASSPEGGMVQTQYF
>TRBV29-1
CSVVRWNFYDEQFF
>TRBV6-2/TRBV6-3
CASSLRTGEYEQYF
>TRBV11-2
CASSLAATMDGVYSYF
>TRBV6-2/TRBV6-3
CASSRPGDRANEQFF
>TRBV5-1
CASSLDPGVAEKLFF
>TRBV6-2/TRBV6-3
CANSLLADTQFF
>TRBV11-1
CASSFPGTNGTKNIQYF
>TRBV6-1
CASSFGTRGIDVRTF
>TRBV12-3/TRBV12-4
CASSPAGVRNEKYF
>TRBV10-3
CAISDKQGGGYTF
>TRBV6-5
CASSYGSNYDYTF
>TRBV4-2
CASSQVLAGYKGNEQFF
>TRBV4-3
CTSSQFPPPVNNEQFF
>TRBV4-3
CASSQDSRGLGSYNEQLF
>TRBV6-1
CASSVASEYNEQFF
>TRBV12-3/TRBV12-4
CASGSIGSTTEAFF
>TRBV11-1
CASSFSGGQETQNF
>TRBV5-4
CASSIAGRKETQYF
>TRBV6-2/TRBV6-3
CTSSYSTGLTEAFF
>TRBV29-1
CSAQSRGRREQYF
>TRBV6-1
CASSEGSGSGDEKLFF
>TRBV11-3
CISSLDIAGGRSEQFF
>TRBV11-1
CASSPGVGANTGELYF
>TRBV20-1
CSALLTDTQYF
>TRBV7-9
CASSPGQGPFDGYTF
>TRBV11-2
CDNSSGQPQETQYF
>TRBV29-1
CGVSGQGVGNYGYTF
>TRBV12-3/TRBV12-4
CSSSLAGVETQYF
>TRBV11-3
CASSSGSSWEQLF
>TRBV29-1
CSVQGAENQCF
>TRBV29-1
CSVALRETYNEQFF
>TRBV11-1
CASCWNSYEQYF
>TRBV6-2/TRBV6-3
CASSGTGSRFF
>TRBV28
CASSLGSGFYIEQFF
>TRBV29-1
CSAGQGTSGNTIYF
>TRBV11-1
CACSYGGSSVGTRTDTQYF
>TRBV6-5
CASSDGPDQPQHF
>TRBV12-3/TRBV12-4
CASAGHGCEAFF
>TRBV12-3/TRBV12-4
CAINQGLAGPDNEQFF
>TRBV6-1
CTSSQQGWEETQYF
>TRBV5-4
CASSPRSFLSRANVLTF
>TRBV5-1
CASSLGGGVGTGELFF